This is a list of T cell receptor beta chains from one sample in a study of blood T cell repertoires in COVID-19. Clones were sequenced by immunoSEQ multiplex PCR, and TCRdb holds only the in-frame ones, with some missing. The sample includes roughly 240,000 clones, around 86% seen only once; the top ten take approximately 6%. Material: peripheral blood. These TCRs come from a woman of 80 years or more with COVID-19, enrolled during active disease. The CDR3 runs from the conserved cysteine through the conserved F or W.

TRBJ1-2 TRBV6-6 CASSTGGAYGYTF
TRBJ1-6 TRBV15 CATSKIDYNSPLHF
TRBJ2-1 TRBV18 CASSPGLDDEQFF
TRBJ1-2 TRBV5-1 CASSLAVGQGKYGYTF
TRBJ1-2 TRBV19 CASSLRQPPDPYGYTF
TRBJ2-1 TRBV9 CASSVEGRGAYNEQFF
TRBJ2-3 TRBV5-6 CASSLWGAPDTQYF
TRBJ1-2 TRBV10-3 CAITEGAQIGYTF
TRBJ2-7 TRBV4-2 CASSQLGQGNEQYF
TRBJ1-2 TRBV5-4 CASTPGDSTNYGYTF
TRBJ1-2 TRBV19 CASSTLPGQGYGYTF
TRBJ2-5 TRBV4-1 CASSQGGTQETQYF
TRBJ2-2 TRBV28 CASSSSLAGGAGELFF
TRBJ2-5 TRBV18 CASSPAGTGAMPNQETQYF
TRBJ1-2 TRBV19 CASSYPRDYGYTF
TRBJ2-1 TRBV5-4 CASSLRTSGGAAYNEQFF
TRBJ2-2 TRBV5-1 CASSLQQDTGELFF
TRBJ1-4 TRBV6-5 CASSYAAKSNEKLFF
TRBJ1-1 TRBV5-5 CASSFTGTANTEAFF
TRBJ1-2 TRBV5-1 CATRDRLTSGGYTF
TRBJ1-2 TRBV3-1/TRBV3-2 CASSQDRYGYTF
TRBJ1-1 TRBV10-3 CAISEPGLKAFF
TRBJ1-6 TRBV6-6 CASGPRDTTSPLHF
TRBJ2-2 TRBV16 CASSPEGSRTGELFF
TRBJ2-7 TRBV24-1 CATSDPGRGSHEQYF
TRBJ1-5 TRBV5-1 CASSTVGSLENQPQHF
TRBJ2-3 TRBV23-1 CASSQDQVHGTDTQYF
TRBJ2-2 TRBV3-1/TRBV3-2 CASSQGFSRGANTGELFF
TRBJ1-1 TRBV2 CASSPDRYTEAFF
TRBJ2-5 TRBV3-1/TRBV3-2 CASSQDLEETQYF
TRBJ2-3 TRBV9 CASSYRTGTTDTQYF
TRBJ1-1 TRBV11-2 CASSQMQGNTEAFF
TRBJ1-1 TRBV3-1/TRBV3-2 CASSGGSLEAFF